One T cell receptor beta chain is described in this entry. This sample is drawn from a study of shared clonotypes between healthy human individuals. Study-level information: Every donor yielded three CD4 naive, three CD4 memory, two CD8 naive and one CD8 memory plate.

This CDR3 contains 13 residues. Trimming cost V 3 bases and J 7 bases, with 10 bases left between them. The V gene's germline CDR1 is SGDLS and CDR2 YYNGEE. The naive CD8 fraction comprised CD45RO-negative cells positively selected for CCR7 and excluded terminally differentiated effector memory CD45RA+ cells. Some clones are missing from TCRdb's copy, which holds only in-frame ones; the method was immunoSEQ multiplex PCR. Among about 2,100,000 clones listed, just over 90% were seen once. This chain links TRBV9 with TRBJ2-2; D is possibly TRBD2 (6 bases). The receptor was derived from a man between 18 and 29 years old in good health. Some clones in this sample may be carry-over from other donors' samples. Sequencing input: naive CD8+ T cells from PBMCs. The CDR3 DNA reads as TGTGCCAGCAGCGGGGGACTGGGCGGGGAGCTGTTTTTT. It yields the protein CASSGGLGGELFF. Variable domain in full (rest from reference TRBV9 and TRBJ2-2): DSGVTQTPKHLITATGQRVTLRCSPRSGDLSVYWYQQSLDQGLQFLIQYYNGEERAKGNILERFSAQQFPDLHSELNLSSLELGDSALYFCASSGGLGGELFFGEGSRLTVL.